The clone carrying this TCR beta chain has ten or more counts. All unsorted peripheral T cells were captured because whole blood was used without fractionation. Around 450 ng RNA was reverse transcribed with alpha and beta constant-region primers. Using multiplexing indices, alpha and beta chain libraries were generated apart by chain-specific third strand synthesis. TCRdb processed the 5' RACE reads anew with MiXCR; each CDR3 protein has one entry. In the table there are fewer than 20,000 distinct CDR3 sequences, roughly 7.5% of which are singletons. These data originate in a study of HIV-infected patients and healthy controls. The CDR3 totals 17 residues. Germline CDR1 reads MGHDK; CDR2 reads SYGVNS. The V and J ends lost 4 bases and 3 bases respectively, with 21 bases between them.

Material: blood. This rearrangement joins TRBV25-1 to TRBJ2-5, with D possibly being TRBD1 (8 bases). This sequence originates from an adult in good health. CDR3 coding DNA: TGTGCCAGCAGTGGGGGGGGACAGGCGCGGATAAAAGAGACCCAGTACTTC. Its translation is CASSGGGQARIKETQYF.